The rows below give T cell receptor beta chains drawn from one sample of a study of identical twins. TCRdb re-called the 5' RACE reads through MiXCR, storing one row per CDR3 protein. Of roughly 1.6 million distinct CDR3 sequences detected, under 35% appear once; the ten largest clones hold around 0.3%. Sequencing was done on a sample of cord blood. Receptors were obtained from a newborn girl in good health. Each CDR3 is given with its conserved first and last residue. The D gene is left open where the match is weak. The size entry is marked missing in some rows and otherwise reads once, few, many or a size class.

D: .
V: TRBV27
J: TRBJ2-7
length: 14
size: few
CDR3: CASSLTRLTYEQYF

D: .
V: TRBV6-1
J: TRBJ2-1
length: 15
size: .
CDR3: CASRARDGPYNEQFF

D: TRBD2
V: TRBV5-1
J: TRBJ2-3
length: 15
size: few
CDR3: CASSLRGLVSDTQYF

D: .
V: TRBV20-1
J: TRBJ1-2
length: 13
size: many
CDR3: CSARDPTNYGYTF

D: TRBD1
V: TRBV20-1
J: TRBJ2-5
length: 14
size: .
CDR3: CSARGDSVKETQYF

D: TRBD2
V: TRBV4-2
J: TRBJ2-7
length: 15
size: .
CDR3: CASSQDKGLGYEQYF

D: .
V: TRBV3-1
J: TRBJ1-6
length: 13
size: .
CDR3: CASSQVQGSPLHF

D: .
V: TRBV20-1
J: TRBJ2-4
length: 15
size: .
CDR3: CSARVPSGTRNIQYF

D: .
V: TRBV7-8
J: TRBJ2-5
length: 14
size: few
CDR3: CASSRTRSQETQYF

D: .
V: TRBV20-1
J: TRBJ1-2
length: 15
size: .
CDR3: CSASPWQGTNYGYTF

D: TRBD2
V: TRBV3-1
J: TRBJ2-3
length: 19
size: .
CDR3: CASSPSSIMGLAGSDTQYF

D: .
V: TRBV5-1
J: TRBJ2-5
length: 14
size: .
CDR3: CASSLRSSTETQYF

D: .
V: TRBV18
J: TRBJ2-1
length: 13
size: .
CDR3: CASSPSPVNEQFF

D: .
V: TRBV11-2
J: TRBJ2-1
length: 16
size: .
CDR3: CASSLSPLLIYNEQFF

D: .
V: TRBV29-1
J: TRBJ2-2
length: 15
size: .
CDR3: CSVATYRSGTGELFF

D: TRBD2
V: TRBV3-1
J: TRBJ2-1
length: 15
size: few
CDR3: CASSQLILASNEQFF

D: .
V: TRBV10-3
J: TRBJ1-5
length: 12
size: .
CDR3: CAISVGNQPQHF

D: .
V: TRBV18
J: TRBJ2-3
length: 16
size: few
CDR3: CASSPGLNGNTDTQYF

D: .
V: TRBV12-3/TRBV12-4
J: TRBJ2-7
length: 17
size: .
CDR3: CASSLGLLRDTSYEQYF

D: .
V: TRBV20-1
J: .
length: 14
size: .
CDR3: CSATSLTEADEQYF

D: .
V: TRBV12-3/TRBV12-4
J: TRBJ1-5
length: 13
size: .
CDR3: CASSLGRNPPQHF

D: .
V: TRBV5-1
J: TRBJ2-1
length: 13
size: few
CDR3: CASSFGSVNEQFF

D: TRBD1
V: TRBV12-5
J: TRBJ1-2
length: 12
size: few
CDR3: CASGRTGYGYTF

D: .
V: TRBV24-1
J: TRBJ1-2
length: 13
size: few
CDR3: CATSDTDLSGYTF

D: .
V: TRBV28
J: TRBJ2-5
length: 16
size: .
CDR3: CASSFPKGTPQETQYF

D: .
V: TRBV20-1
J: TRBJ2-3
length: 15
size: few
CDR3: CSARVLSAITDTQYF

D: TRBD2
V: TRBV3-1
J: TRBJ2-7
length: 15
size: many
CDR3: CASSQASGFSYEQYF

D: .
V: TRBV20-1
J: TRBJ2-1
length: 14
size: few
CDR3: CSARKVLGHNEQFF

D: .
V: TRBV29-1
J: TRBJ2-5
length: 12
size: .
CDR3: CSVRQDLYKQYF

D: TRBD2
V: TRBV28
J: TRBJ2-1
length: 14
size: .
CDR3: CASRKAGGPNEQFF

D: TRBD1
V: TRBV12-3/TRBV12-4
J: TRBJ2-5
length: 17
size: .
CDR3: CASSPPSGTGGQETQYF

D: .
V: TRBV20-1
J: .
length: 12
size: .
CDR3: CSGGRRSLEQYF

D: .
V: TRBV20-1
J: TRBJ2-3
length: 16
size: .
CDR3: CSVSLTGTEHTDTQYF

D: .
V: TRBV24-1
J: .
length: 13
size: .
CDR3: CTTSLGGAETQYF

D: TRBD2
V: TRBV28
J: TRBJ2-3
length: 20
size: few
CDR3: CASSCPPGLAGAVSTDTQYF

D: .
V: TRBV20-1
J: TRBJ1-1
length: 12
size: .
CDR3: CSAGGLQGEAFF

D: TRBD2
V: TRBV4-2
J: TRBJ2-3
length: 16
size: .
CDR3: CVSSQGLAGATDTQYF

D: TRBD1
V: TRBV12-3/TRBV12-4
J: TRBJ1-2
length: 13
size: few
CDR3: CASSTQGIQGYTF